This is a list of T cell receptor beta chains from one sample in a study of shared clonotypes between healthy human individuals. Method: immunoSEQ multiplex PCR; TCRdb's copy keeps in-frame clones and lacks some. The table lists some 1,400,000 clones, around 97% of them singletons, with 1% to 1.5% in the top ten. The sequenced sample was naive CD4+ T cells sorted from blood. Receptors were obtained from a man younger than 40 in good health. CDR3s include the opening cysteine and the closing phenylalanine or tryptophan. Fields, in order: J gene, V gene, clone size, CDR3 protein. A clone size is listed for some rows: how often the clone was seen (once, few, many), or a class if it is expanded.

J gene: TRBJ1-2
V gene: TRBV10-3
clone size: .
CDR3 protein: CAISEVRTGDGYTF

J gene: TRBJ2-5
V gene: TRBV4-1
clone size: .
CDR3 protein: CASSQAMTSGETQYF

J gene: TRBJ1-1
V gene: TRBV28
clone size: .
CDR3 protein: CASRSLGEAGTEAFF

J gene: TRBJ2-7
V gene: TRBV6-8
clone size: .
CDR3 protein: CASTQIPLGTSYEQYF

J gene: TRBJ1-6
V gene: TRBV2
clone size: .
CDR3 protein: CASSEADLGQAYNSPLHF

J gene: TRBJ2-3
V gene: TRBV5-1
clone size: .
CDR3 protein: CASRYDTGGPDTQYF

J gene: TRBJ2-7
V gene: TRBV6-5
clone size: .
CDR3 protein: CASSYSSGTVYEQYF

J gene: TRBJ1-2
V gene: TRBV27
clone size: .
CDR3 protein: CASSFLGTGRLASGYTF

J gene: TRBJ2-6
V gene: TRBV18
clone size: .
CDR3 protein: CASSRPGGTGLFGANVLTF

J gene: TRBJ2-1
V gene: TRBV5-1
clone size: .
CDR3 protein: CASSRGTVLSYNEQFF

J gene: TRBJ2-2
V gene: TRBV14
clone size: .
CDR3 protein: CASSQVRGSGELFF

J gene: TRBJ2-3
V gene: TRBV27
clone size: .
CDR3 protein: CASRRLALPSTDTQYF

J gene: TRBJ2-7
V gene: TRBV4-1
clone size: .
CDR3 protein: CASSQGWTSGKYEQYF

J gene: TRBJ1-5
V gene: TRBV30
clone size: .
CDR3 protein: CAWREGRRNQPQHF

J gene: TRBJ2-7
V gene: TRBV11-2
clone size: .
CDR3 protein: CASSLESGLPYEQYF

J gene: TRBJ2-5
V gene: TRBV5-4
clone size: .
CDR3 protein: CASSLAAGETQYF

J gene: TRBJ2-7
V gene: TRBV28
clone size: once
CDR3 protein: CASRPPLGLSSAEQYF

J gene: TRBJ2-7
V gene: TRBV5-1
clone size: .
CDR3 protein: CASGYASGRHYEQYF

J gene: TRBJ2-4
V gene: TRBV28
clone size: .
CDR3 protein: CASSFVARGAKNIQYF

J gene: TRBJ1-1
V gene: TRBV5-1
clone size: .
CDR3 protein: CASSKGQGRNTEAFF

J gene: TRBJ2-1
V gene: TRBV4-1
clone size: .
CDR3 protein: CASSTRPLDYNEQFF

J gene: TRBJ2-3
V gene: TRBV9
clone size: .
CDR3 protein: CASSVAGEATDTQYF

J gene: TRBJ2-1
V gene: TRBV29-1
clone size: .
CDR3 protein: CSVEASASSYNEQFF

J gene: TRBJ1-4
V gene: TRBV2
clone size: .
CDR3 protein: CASSERRPNEKLFF

J gene: TRBJ2-7
V gene: TRBV10-3
clone size: .
CDR3 protein: CAISESVGAYEQYF

J gene: TRBJ1-1
V gene: TRBV18
clone size: .
CDR3 protein: CASSPPGMNTEAFF

J gene: TRBJ1-2
V gene: TRBV28
clone size: .
CDR3 protein: CASSYETGVYGYTF

J gene: TRBJ1-1
V gene: TRBV19
clone size: .
CDR3 protein: CASSFETGMNTEAFF

J gene: TRBJ1-1
V gene: TRBV11-2
clone size: .
CDR3 protein: CASRQRSGGFSANTEAFF

J gene: TRBJ2-3
V gene: TRBV7-3
clone size: .
CDR3 protein: CASSPGLTTDTQYF

J gene: TRBJ2-3
V gene: TRBV11-2
clone size: .
CDR3 protein: CASSRGTGTNTDTQYF

J gene: TRBJ1-1
V gene: TRBV28
clone size: .
CDR3 protein: CASSIGQGGAFF

J gene: TRBJ2-7
V gene: TRBV7-6
clone size: .
CDR3 protein: CASSPLAGGGVHEQYF

J gene: TRBJ1-2
V gene: TRBV15
clone size: .
CDR3 protein: CATSTGNNYGYTF

J gene: TRBJ2-5
V gene: TRBV5-5
clone size: .
CDR3 protein: CASSLPGPSRETQYF

J gene: TRBJ2-7
V gene: TRBV6-5
clone size: .
CDR3 protein: CASSRGPGGSEQYF

J gene: TRBJ2-1
V gene: TRBV28
clone size: .
CDR3 protein: CALGTGVYNEQFF

J gene: TRBJ2-7
V gene: TRBV7-9
clone size: .
CDR3 protein: CASSQQGYEQYF

J gene: TRBJ2-1
V gene: TRBV6-6
clone size: .
CDR3 protein: CASRQGGPRWFF

J gene: TRBJ2-1
V gene: TRBV9
clone size: once
CDR3 protein: CASSVGTSGHNEQFF

J gene: TRBJ1-3
V gene: TRBV7-8
clone size: .
CDR3 protein: CASSFPKTAISGNTIYF

J gene: TRBJ1-3
V gene: TRBV18
clone size: .
CDR3 protein: CASSPPGTAYSGNTIYF

J gene: TRBJ1-4
V gene: TRBV7-6
clone size: .
CDR3 protein: CASSFFTGGDEKLFF

J gene: TRBJ2-2
V gene: TRBV9
clone size: .
CDR3 protein: CASSVGVPGELFF

J gene: TRBJ2-7
V gene: TRBV4-1
clone size: .
CDR3 protein: CASSQDKGTGGYEQYF

J gene: TRBJ1-5
V gene: TRBV5-1
clone size: .
CDR3 protein: CASSLGGQGGQPQHF